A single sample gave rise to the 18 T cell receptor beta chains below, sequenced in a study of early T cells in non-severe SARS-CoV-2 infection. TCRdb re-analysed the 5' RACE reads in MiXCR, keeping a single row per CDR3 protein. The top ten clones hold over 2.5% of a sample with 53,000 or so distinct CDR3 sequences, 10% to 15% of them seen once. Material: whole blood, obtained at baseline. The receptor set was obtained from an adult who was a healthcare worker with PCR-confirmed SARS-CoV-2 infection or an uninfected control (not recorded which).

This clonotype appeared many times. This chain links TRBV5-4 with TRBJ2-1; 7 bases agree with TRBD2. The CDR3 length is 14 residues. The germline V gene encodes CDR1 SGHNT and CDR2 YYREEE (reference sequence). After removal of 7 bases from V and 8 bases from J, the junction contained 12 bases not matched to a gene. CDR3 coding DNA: TGTGCCAGCCCGGGCCAGGGAGGGCCGGATGAGCAGTTCTTC. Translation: CASPGQGGPDEQFF.

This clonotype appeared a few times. The CDR3 nucleotides read TGTGCCAGCAGCCAAGAGGTCGCTAGCGGTAGCACAGATACGCAGTATTTT. Translated: CASSQEVASGSTDTQYF. This chain connects TRBV4-2 to TRBJ2-3, with TRBD2 matching 7 bases. Losses at the gene ends were 0 bases for V and 0 bases for J; bases not matched to a gene: 6. The CDR3 has 17 amino acids. Germline CDR1 reads LGHNA; CDR2 reads YNFKEQ.

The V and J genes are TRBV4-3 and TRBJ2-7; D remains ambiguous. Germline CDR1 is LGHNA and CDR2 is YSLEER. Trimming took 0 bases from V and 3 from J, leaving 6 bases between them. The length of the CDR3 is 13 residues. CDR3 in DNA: TGCGCCAGCAGCCAAGAGTGGGGCTACGAGCAGTACTTC. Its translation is CASSQEWGYEQYF.

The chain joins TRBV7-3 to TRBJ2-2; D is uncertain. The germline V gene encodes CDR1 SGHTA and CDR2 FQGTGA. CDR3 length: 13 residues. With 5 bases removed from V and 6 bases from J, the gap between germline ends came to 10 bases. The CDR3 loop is CASSRPGPGELFF. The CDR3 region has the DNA TGTGCCAGCAGCCGACCTGGACCCGGGGAGCTGTTTTTT.

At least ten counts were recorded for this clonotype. CDR3: CASSPGRINQPQHF. The CDR3 coding sequence is TGTGCCAGCTCACCGGGCAGAATCAATCAGCCCCAGCATTTT. The chain links TRBV18 to TRBJ1-5; D is undetermined. The CDR3 sequence is 14 residues long. Trimming stripped 3 bases from V and 3 bases from J, with 9 bases between. Germline loops: CDR1 KGHSH, CDR2 LQKENI.

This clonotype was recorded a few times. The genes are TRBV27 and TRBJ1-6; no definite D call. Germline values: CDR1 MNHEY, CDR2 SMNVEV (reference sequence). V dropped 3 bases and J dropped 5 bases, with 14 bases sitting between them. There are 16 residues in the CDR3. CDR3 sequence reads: CASSFTGNPNNSPLHF. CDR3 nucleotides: TGTGCCAGCAGTTTCACCGGGAACCCGAATAATTCACCCCTCCACTTT.

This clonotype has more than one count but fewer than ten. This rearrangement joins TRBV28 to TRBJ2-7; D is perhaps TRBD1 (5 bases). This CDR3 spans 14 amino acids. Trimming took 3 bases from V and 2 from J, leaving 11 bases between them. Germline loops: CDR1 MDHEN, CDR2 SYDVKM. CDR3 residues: CASSFQGIPYEQYF. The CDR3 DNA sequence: TGTGCCAGCAGTTTTCAGGGTATCCCCTACGAGCAGTACTTC.

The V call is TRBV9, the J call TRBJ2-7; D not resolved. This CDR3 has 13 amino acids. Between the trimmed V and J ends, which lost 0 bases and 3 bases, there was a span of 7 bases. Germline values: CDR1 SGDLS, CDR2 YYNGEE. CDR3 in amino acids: CASSVDLGYEQYF. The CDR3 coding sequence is TGTGCCAGCAGCGTAGATCTCGGCTACGAGCAGTACTTC. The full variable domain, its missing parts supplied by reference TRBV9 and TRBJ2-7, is DSGVTQTPKHLITATGQRVTLRCSPRSGDLSVYWYQQSLDQGLQFLIQYYNGEERAKGNILERFSAQQFPDLHSELNLSSLELGDSALYFCASSVDLGYEQYFGPGTRLTVT.

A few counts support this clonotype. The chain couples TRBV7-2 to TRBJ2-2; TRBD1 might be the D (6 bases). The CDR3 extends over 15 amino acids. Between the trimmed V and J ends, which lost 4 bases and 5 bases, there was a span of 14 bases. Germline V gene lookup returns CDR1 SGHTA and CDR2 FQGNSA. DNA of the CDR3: TGTGCCAGCAGCTCAAAAATAGGGGGAACCGGGGAGCTGTTTTTT. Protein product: CASSSKIGGTGELFF.

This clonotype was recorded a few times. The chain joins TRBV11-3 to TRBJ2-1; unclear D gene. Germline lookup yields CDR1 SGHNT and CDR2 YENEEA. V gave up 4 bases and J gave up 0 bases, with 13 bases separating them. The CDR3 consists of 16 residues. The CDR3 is CASSSGATSSYNEQFF. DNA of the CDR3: TGTGCCAGCAGCTCCGGAGCGACCAGCTCCTACAATGAGCAGTTCTTC.

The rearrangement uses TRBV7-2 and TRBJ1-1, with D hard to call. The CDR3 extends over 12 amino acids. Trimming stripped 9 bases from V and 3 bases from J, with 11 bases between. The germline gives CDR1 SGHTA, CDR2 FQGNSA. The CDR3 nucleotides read TGTGCCAGTAATCAGAAATACACTGAAGCTTTCTTT. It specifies CASNQKYTEAFF.

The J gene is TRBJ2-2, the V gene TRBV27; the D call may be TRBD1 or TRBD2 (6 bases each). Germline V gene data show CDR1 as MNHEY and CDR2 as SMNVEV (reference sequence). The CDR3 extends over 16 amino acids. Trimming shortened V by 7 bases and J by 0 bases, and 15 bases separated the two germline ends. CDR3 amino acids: CASKGGLVTNTGELFF. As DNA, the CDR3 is TGTGCCAGCAAGGGGGGACTCGTAACGAACACCGGGGAGCTGTTTTTT.

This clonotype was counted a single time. The CDR3 here is CASSLDGRLSSYEQYF. The CDR3, as DNA: TGTGCCAGCAGCTTAGATGGGAGACTATCCTCCTACGAGCAGTACTTC. This chain joins TRBV11-2 and TRBJ2-7, with D possibly being TRBD2 (5 bases). CDR1 SGHAT and CDR2 FQNNGV come from the germline V gene. V lost 0 bases and J lost 0, with 12 bases in between. The CDR3 is 16 residues long.

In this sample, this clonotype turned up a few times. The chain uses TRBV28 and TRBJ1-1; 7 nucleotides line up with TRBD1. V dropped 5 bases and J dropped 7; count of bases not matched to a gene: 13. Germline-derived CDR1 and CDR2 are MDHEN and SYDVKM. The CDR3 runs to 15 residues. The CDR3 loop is CASSRHRTGAVEAFF. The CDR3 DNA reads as TGTGCCAGCAGTCGACATAGAACAGGGGCTGTTGAAGCTTTCTTT.

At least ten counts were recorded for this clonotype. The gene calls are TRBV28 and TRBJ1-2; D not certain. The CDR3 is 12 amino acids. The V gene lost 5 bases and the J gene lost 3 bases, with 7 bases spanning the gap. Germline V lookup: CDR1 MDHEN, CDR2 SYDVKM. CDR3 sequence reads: CASSPLYYGYTF. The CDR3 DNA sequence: TGTGCCAGCAGTCCGTTGTACTATGGCTACACCTTC.

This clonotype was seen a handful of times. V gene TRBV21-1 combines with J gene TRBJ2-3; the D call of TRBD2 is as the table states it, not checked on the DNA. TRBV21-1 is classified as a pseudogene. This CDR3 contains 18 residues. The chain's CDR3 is CASSKEIALAASTDTQYF. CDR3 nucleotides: TGTGCCAGCAGCAAAGAAATCGCGTTAGCGGCTAGCACAGATACGCAGTATTTT.

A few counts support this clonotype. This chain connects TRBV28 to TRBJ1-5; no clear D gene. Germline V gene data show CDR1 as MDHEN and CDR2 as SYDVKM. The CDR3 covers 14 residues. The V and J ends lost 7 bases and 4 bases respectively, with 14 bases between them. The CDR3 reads CASKETLPNQPQHF. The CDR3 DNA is TGTGCCAGCAAGGAGACACTTCCAAATCAGCCCCAGCATTTT. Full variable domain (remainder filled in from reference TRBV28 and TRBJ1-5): DVKVTQSSRYLVKRTGEKVFLECVQDMDHENMFWYRQDPGLGLRLIYFSYDVKMKEKGDIPEGYSVSREKKERFSLILESASTNQTSMYLCASKETLPNQPQHFGDGTRLSIL.

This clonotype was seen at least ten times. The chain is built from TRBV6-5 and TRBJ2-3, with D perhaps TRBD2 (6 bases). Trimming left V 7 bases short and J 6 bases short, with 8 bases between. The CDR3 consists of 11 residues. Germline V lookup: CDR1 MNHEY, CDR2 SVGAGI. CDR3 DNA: TGTGCCAGCAAAGCGGGTGATACGCAGTATTTT. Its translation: CASKAGDTQYF.